This T cell receptor beta chain was retrieved from a study of immune cell composition in non-small cell lung cancer. Study-level background: Lung adenocarcinoma or squamous carcinoma made up most tumours.

The normal lung sample lay at least 3 cm, and maximally far, from the tumour. General study results and limits: Dominant in vivo tumour-associated clones were not shown to share tumour-reactive sequences. Overall clonality, unlike maximal tumour-associated clone frequency, did not predict TIL reactivity. Approximately 73% of squamous and about 31% of adenocarcinoma cases had tumour-associated clones >0.5%.

The repertoire was sequenced with immunoSEQ multiplex PCR; TCRdb's copy has only in-frame clones and lacks some. The data contain some 6,200 clones, 87% of them singletons. In regard to this clone: Its antigen is undetermined.

The CDR3 is 15 residues long. V lost 4 bases to trimming and J lost 0 bases, with 11 bases between them. CDR1 and CDR2 (germline): SGDLS, YYNGEE. Sequenced: non-adjacent lung tissue. The rearrangement links TRBV9 to TRBJ2-1, with D possibly matching TRBD2 (6 bases). The TCR originated in a human donor with non-small cell lung cancer. CDR3 loop: CASSKRDSSYNEQFF. In DNA, the CDR3 is TGTGCCAGCAGCAAACGGGACTCCTCCTACAATGAGCAGTTCTTC.